These 30 T cell receptor beta chains came from one sample sequenced in a study of shared clonotypes between healthy human individuals. Here immunoSEQ multiplex PCR was the method, and the copy in TCRdb shows in-frame clones only, minus some. The sample holds some 2.1 million clones; roughly 94% are singletons and the top ten take roughly 0.13%. Sample: naive CD4+ T cells sorted from blood. As for subset: CD45RA+ positively selected. All receptors derive from a man aged 18-30 years in good health.

The rearrangement joins TRBV28 to TRBJ2-7, with TRBD2 identical over 8 bases. Germline CDR1 and CDR2: MDHEN and SYDVKM. The length of the CDR3 is 15 residues. Germline trimming cut 3 bases from V and 3 bases from J; bases unmatched to any gene: 7. The CDR3 loop reads CASSFSTSGFYEQYF. CDR3 DNA sequence: TGTGCCAGCAGTTTTTCCACTAGCGGCTTCTACGAGCAGTACTTC. The full variable domain, with the rest looked up from reference TRBV28 and TRBJ2-7, is DVKVTQSSRYLVKRTGEKVFLECVQDMDHENMFWYRQDPGLGLRLIYFSYDVKMKEKGDIPEGYSVSREKKERFSLILESASTNQTSMYLCASSFSTSGFYEQYFGPGTRLTVT.

V and J are TRBV7-9 and TRBJ2-7; 7 bases align to TRBD1. Germline V gives CDR1 SEHNR, CDR2 FQNEAQ (reference sequence). The CDR3 is made up of 15 amino acids. Germline trimming cut 3 bases from V and 5 bases from J; bases unmatched to any gene: 10. The CDR3 sequence is CASSFGMAGGNEQYF. The CDR3 nucleotides read TGTGCCAGCAGCTTCGGTATGGCAGGGGGTAACGAGCAGTACTTC.

V is TRBV2 and J is TRBJ2-7; 11 bases fit TRBD2. This CDR3 is built from 15 residues. The germline V gene encodes CDR1 SNHLY and CDR2 FYNNEI. V gave up 4 bases and J gave up 4 bases; unmatched junction bases: 6. The CDR3 DNA is TGTGCCAGCAGTGTGGTTAGCGGGGGGGCGTACGAGCAGTACTTC. Protein product: CASSVVSGGAYEQYF.

This clone has a single count. The chain links TRBV10-3 to TRBJ2-1; 9 nucleotides line up with TRBD2. The CDR3 is 15 residues long. CDR1 is ENHRY, CDR2 SYGVKD, per germline. V lost 6 bases to trimming and J lost 7 bases; unmatched junction nucleotides: 10. The CDR3 DNA is TGTGCCATCAGGAATTCAGCGGGAGGCGAAAATGAGCAGTTCTTC. Protein: CAIRNSAGGENEQFF.

The gene calls are TRBV14 and TRBJ1-2; TRBD1 matches 7 bases. Trimming removed 4 bases from V and 4 bases from J; junction bases left unmatched: 9. From germline, CDR1 is SGHDN and CDR2 FVKESK. The CDR3 extends over 15 amino acids. CDR3 sequence: CASSPETGLLYGYTF. DNA of the CDR3: TGTGCCAGCAGCCCGGAGACAGGGCTTCTCTATGGCTACACCTTC.

V and J are TRBV9 and TRBJ2-3, with 7 positions matching TRBD1. Germline V lookup: CDR1 SGDLS, CDR2 YYNGEE. The V gene end was trimmed by 2 bases and the J gene end by 1 base; junction bases not matched to a gene: 4. The CDR3 covers 15 residues. The CDR3 loop reads CASSVWDSGTDTQYF. DNA of the CDR3: TGTGCCAGCAGCGTTTGGGACAGCGGCACAGATACGCAGTATTTT.

This clone was recorded once. The CDR3 region is CASRVTPRETGELFF. The CDR3 region has the DNA TGTGCCAGCAGGGTGACCCCTCGGGAGACCGGGGAGCTGTTTTTT. This sequence joins TRBV2 and TRBJ2-2; possibly TRBD2 for D (6 bases). Trimming left V 6 bases short and J 5 bases short, with 16 bases between. The germline V gene has CDR1 SNHLY and CDR2 FYNNEI. The CDR3 loop spans 15 amino acids.

The V gene is TRBV6-5, the J gene TRBJ1-2, with unresolved D. From germline, CDR1 is MNHEY and CDR2 SVGAGI. The V end lost 7 bases, the J end lost 2 bases, and 14 bases lay between the germline ends. The CDR3 length is 14 residues. The CDR3 is CASTRQAENYGYTF. CDR3 nucleotides: TGTGCCAGCACCCGCCAAGCAGAGAACTATGGCTACACCTTC.

J is TRBJ2-2 and V is TRBV2, with a possible D match to TRBD1 (7 bases). The germline V gene encodes CDR1 SNHLY and CDR2 FYNNEI. The V and J ends lost 7 bases and 6 bases respectively, with 18 bases between them. This CDR3 is 15 amino acids long. In DNA, the CDR3 is TGTGCCAGCACCCGGAGCACAGGGGAGGCCGGGGAGCTGTTTTTT. It encodes CASTRSTGEAGELFF.

This clone was detected once. The chain combines TRBV5-6 with TRBJ2-2, with D unclear. The CDR3 is made up of 12 amino acids. Deletions cut 2 bases from V and 4 bases from J, with 3 bases between. The germline V gene has CDR1 SGHDT and CDR2 YYEEEE. The CDR3 sequence is CASSLFTGELFF. CDR3 DNA sequence: TGTGCCAGCAGCTTATTCACCGGGGAGCTGTTTTTT.

This clone was seen a single time. This chain joins TRBV5-1 and TRBJ2-1, with 9 bases lining up with TRBD1. Germline V CDR1 and CDR2: SGHRS, YFSETQ. This CDR3 region has 16 residues. With 3 bases clipped from V and 4 bases from J, the junction kept 8 bases outside the gene matches. The CDR3 here is CASSYSGQGFYNEQFF. CDR3 coding DNA: TGCGCCAGCAGCTATTCCGGACAGGGGTTTTACAATGAGCAGTTCTTC.

About this clone: Other DNA sequences in the same sample also yield this CDR3. This chain links TRBV30 with TRBJ2-5; no firm D call. Germline lookup yields CDR1 GTSNPN and CDR2 SVGIG (reference sequence). The CDR3 sequence is 11 residues long. V dropped 3 bases and J dropped 3 bases, with 5 bases sitting between them. The CDR3 reads CAWSQEETQYF. The CDR3, as DNA: TGTGCCTGGAGCCAGGAAGAGACCCAGTACTTC.

The CDR3 sequence is CASSQEWEAGELFF. The CDR3 DNA follows: TGCGCCAGCAGCCAAGAATGGGAAGCCGGGGAGCTGTTTTTT. The rearrangement joins TRBV4-1 to TRBJ2-2; D not certain. The CDR3 sequence is 14 residues long. Germline-derived CDR1 and CDR2 are MGHRA and YSYEKL. Trimming stripped 0 bases from V and 6 bases from J, with 8 bases between.

The V and J genes are TRBV11-2 and TRBJ2-1; D is uncertain. The CDR3 sequence is 15 residues long. V shed 6 bases and J shed 0 bases, with 12 bases lying between them. The V gene's germline CDR1 is SGHAT and CDR2 FQNNGV. CDR3 nucleotide sequence: TGTGCCAGCAGTAAAGACTGGGGCTCCTACAATGAGCAGTTCTTC. Amino acid sequence: CASSKDWGSYNEQFF.

This chain links TRBV27 with TRBJ2-2; D possibly corresponds to TRBD1 (6 bases). The CDR3 is 14 residues long. Deletions cut 7 bases from V and 1 base from J, with 10 bases between. CDR1 is MNHEY and CDR2 is SMNVEV in the germline V gene (reference sequence). The CDR3: CASNRELNTGELFF. The CDR3 region has the DNA TGTGCCAGCAACAGGGAGTTGAACACCGGGGAGCTGTTTTTT.

The chain joins TRBV6-5 to TRBJ1-1; D might be TRBD1 (5 bases). Per the germline V gene, CDR1 is MNHEY and CDR2 is SVGAGI. The CDR3 covers 15 residues. The V end lost 0 bases, the J end lost 4 bases, and 12 bases lay between the germline ends. The CDR3, as DNA: TGTGCCAGCAGTTACTCGTTTGGGGGAGGCACTGAAGCTTTCTTT. Its translation is CASSYSFGGGTEAFF.

The V call is TRBV15, the J call TRBJ2-5; no clear D gene. Trimming shortened V by 1 base and J by 4 bases, and 7 bases separated the two germline ends. Germline CDR1 is LNHNV and CDR2 is YYDKDF (reference sequence). CDR3 size: 13 residues. CDR3 residues: CATSRGPLETQYF. CDR3 nucleotide sequence: TGTGCCACCAGCAGAGGGCCTTTAGAGACCCAGTACTTC.

The chain joins TRBV29-1 to TRBJ1-2, with D perhaps matching TRBD1 (6 bases). Trimming took 5 bases from V and 5 from J, leaving 12 bases between them. The germline V gene has CDR1 SQVTM and CDR2 ANQGSEA. There are 12 residues in the CDR3. CDR3 protein: CSVLRQEYGYTF. The CDR3 coding sequence is TGCAGCGTTCTGAGACAGGAGTATGGCTACACCTTC.

The chain is built from TRBV4-3 and TRBJ1-6; the D gene is possibly TRBD1 (5 bases). The germline V gene has CDR1 LGHNA and CDR2 YSLEER. The V and J ends lost 0 bases and 7 bases respectively, with 10 bases between them. CDR3 length: 15 amino acids. CDR3 bases: TGCGCCAGCAGCCAAGAGAAGGGGATAAATTCACCCCTCCACTTT. As protein: CASSQEKGINSPLHF.

This sequence joins TRBV11-1 and TRBJ2-7, with unresolved D. This CDR3 is 14 amino acids long. V gave up 1 base and J gave up 5 bases, with 12 bases separating them. Germline CDR1 SGHAT, CDR2 FQDESV (reference sequence). The CDR3 DNA follows: TGTGCCAGCAGCTTAGTGGGCAGGTCGGACGAGCAGTACTTC. Translation gives CASSLVGRSDEQYF.

Comments on this clone: Other DNA sequences in the same sample also yield this CDR3. J is TRBJ2-7 and V is TRBV10-3, with 10 nucleotides matching TRBD1. Trimming cost V 0 bases and J 4 bases; bases outside gene matches: 3. CDR1 ENHRY and CDR2 SYGVKD come from the germline V gene. The CDR3 is made up of 15 amino acids. The CDR3 DNA is TGTGCCATCAGTGAGTCGACAGGGGGCCCATACGAGCAGTACTTC. It encodes CAISESTGGPYEQYF.

The V call is TRBV4-1, the J call TRBJ2-4; perhaps TRBD2 as D (5 bases). Trimming left V 0 bases short and J 1 base short, with 19 bases between. CDR1 and CDR2 (germline): MGHRA, YSYEKL. The length of the CDR3 is 19 residues. CDR3 nucleotide sequence: TGCGCCAGCAGCCAAGATCGAGGGTTACAAACTGCGGCCAAAAACATTCAGTACTTC. This encodes CASSQDRGLQTAAKNIQYF.

The chain recombines TRBV6-6 with TRBJ2-3; D remains unclear. The CDR3 runs to 14 residues. Germline V gene lookup returns CDR1 MNHNY and CDR2 SVGAGI (reference sequence). V was clipped by 6 bases and J by 4 bases, with 14 bases between them. The CDR3 DNA reads as TGTGCCAGCAGCCTCCAGGCCATCGCAGATACGCAGTATTTT. Amino acid sequence: CASSLQAIADTQYF.

This clone was seen only a few times. The V call is TRBV18, the J call TRBJ2-2; D is possibly TRBD1 (6 bases). The germline CDR1 and CDR2 sequences are KGHSH and LQKENI. Trimming removed 1 base from V and 4 bases from J, with 13 bases in between. The CDR3 is 16 residues long. In DNA form, the CDR3 reads TGTGCCAGCTCACCACTACAGGGAGTTAGCACCGGGGAGCTGTTTTTT. Its translation is CASSPLQGVSTGELFF.

The chain carries TRBV6-1 and TRBJ1-6; no definite D call. Germline assignment: CDR1 MNHNS and CDR2 SASEGT. The V end was cut by 2 bases, the J end by 7 bases, with 6 bases between. The CDR3 contains 13 residues. The CDR3 DNA sequence: TGTGCCAGCAGTGAACAGGAAAATTCACCCCTCCACTTT. Translating gives CASSEQENSPLHF.

The chain uses TRBV5-6 and TRBJ1-1; D is unclear. Germline V lookup: CDR1 SGHDT, CDR2 YYEEEE. The CDR3 sequence is 15 residues long. The V end was cut by 5 bases, the J end by 5 bases, with 19 bases between. Here the CDR3 reads CASSPGPFGRTEAFF. The CDR3 DNA reads as TGTGCCAGCAGTCCCGGTCCCTTTGGGCGGACTGAAGCTTTCTTT.

The chain recombines TRBV18 with TRBJ2-7; D may match TRBD1 or TRBD2 (5 bases each). CDR1 and CDR2 (germline): KGHSH, LQKENI. This CDR3 comprises 16 residues. Trimming took off 3 bases at V and 1 base at J, with 16 bases between the two ends. CDR3 sequence: CASSPDKYEGSYEQYF. CDR3 bases: TGTGCCAGCTCACCGGACAAGTACGAGGGTTCCTACGAGCAGTACTTC.

V gene TRBV29-1 combines with J gene TRBJ1-4; D is undetermined. The CDR3 spans 14 residues. V was trimmed by 6 bases and J by 7 bases, leaving 18 bases between them. Germline V lookup: CDR1 SQVTM, CDR2 ANQGSEA. The DNA of the CDR3 is TGCAGCGTCTTGAGGGCGGGGATGGGTGAAAAACTGTTTTTT. Protein product: CSVLRAGMGEKLFF. Combining the CDR3 with reference TRBV29-1 and TRBJ1-4 gives the whole variable domain SAVISQKPSRDICQRGTSLTIQCQVDSQVTMMFWYRQQPGQSLTLIATANQGSEATYESGFVIDKFPISRPNLTFSTLTVSNMSPEDSSIYLCSVLRAGMGEKLFFGSGTQLSVL.

The rearrangement uses TRBV25-1 and TRBJ2-1, with TRBD2 matching over 7 bases. Germline trimming cut 6 bases from V and 6 bases from J; bases unmatched to any gene: 2. CDR1 is MGHDK and CDR2 is SYGVNS in the germline V gene. There are 12 residues in the CDR3. The CDR3 sequence: CASSGRSNEQFF. CDR3 DNA sequence: TGTGCCAGCAGCGGGAGGAGCAATGAGCAGTTCTTC.

This chain links TRBV6-5 with TRBJ1-2, with TRBD1 matching over 10 bases. V dropped 6 bases and J dropped 6; count of bases not matched to a gene: 10. CDR3 length: 15 amino acids. CDR1 and CDR2 from the germline V gene are MNHEY and SVGAGI. In DNA, the CDR3 is TGTGCCAGCAGCATGACAGGGGGCGGAGGGGATGGCTACACCTTC. Protein: CASSMTGGGGDGYTF.